This T cell receptor (beta chain) was captured by sequencing in a study of response to subunit inactivated influenza vaccine. The J segment lost 6 bases and the V segment lost 5 bases, leaving 9 bases of the junction unmatched. The CDR3 sequence is 15 residues long. MiXCR was run by TCRdb on the RT-PCR reads, yielding one entry per CDR3 protein. Counted here are about 500,000 distinct CDR3 sequences, 15% to 20% occurring once; the ten biggest clones make up 2.5% to 3.5%. This clonotype has just a few counts. What it binds is unknown. Overall study results and limits: That few new T cells are recruited by each seasonal influenza vaccination was the authors' suggestion.

This sample comprised CD4+ T cells sorted from PBMCs, obtained less than 30 months after vaccination. The chain recombines TRBV12-3 or TRBV12-4 with TRBJ2-2; TRBD1 matches at 7 bases. The sequence derives from a man aged 50-75 years who received an inactivated influenza vaccine. The CDR3 spells CASSPRDSAPGELFF. As DNA, the CDR3 is TGTGCCAGCAGTCCACGGGACAGTGCGCCCGGGGAGCTGTTTTTT.